This entry concerns a single TCR beta chain. The antigen remains undetermined. The data were taken from a study of cytomegalovirus exposure and HLA in healthy donors. The study's findings and limits: Cytomegalovirus association was listed for about 160 TCR beta chains. In a later analysis, about 17,000 TCR beta sequences were associated with HLA alleles at 0.05 false discovery rate.

It was with 60 Vbeta and 13 Jbeta primers that the PCR ran. Original processing notes: In a later analysis, some 10 million of 75 million to 85 million unique beta chains occurred in at least two donors. Measured with immunoSEQ multiplex PCR; TCRdb has only the in-frame clones, and not every one. V and J calls and clone size follow that table, whereas D and trimming were derived from the DNA. The sample holds about 190,000 clones; about 84% are singletons and the top ten take around 3.9%. The CDR3 extends over 14 amino acids. V lost 6 bases to trimming and J lost 8 bases; unmatched junction nucleotides: 7. CDR1 and CDR2 (germline): MNHEY, SVGAGI.

The clonotype comes from a man over 45 in good health and CMV-seronegative. The chain couples TRBV6-5 to TRBJ1-6; 7 positions agree with TRBD1. What was sequenced was PBMCs. The CDR3 DNA sequence: TGTGCCAGCAGGGCAGACAGGGACCATTCACCCCTCCACTTT. It specifies CASRADRDHSPLHF.